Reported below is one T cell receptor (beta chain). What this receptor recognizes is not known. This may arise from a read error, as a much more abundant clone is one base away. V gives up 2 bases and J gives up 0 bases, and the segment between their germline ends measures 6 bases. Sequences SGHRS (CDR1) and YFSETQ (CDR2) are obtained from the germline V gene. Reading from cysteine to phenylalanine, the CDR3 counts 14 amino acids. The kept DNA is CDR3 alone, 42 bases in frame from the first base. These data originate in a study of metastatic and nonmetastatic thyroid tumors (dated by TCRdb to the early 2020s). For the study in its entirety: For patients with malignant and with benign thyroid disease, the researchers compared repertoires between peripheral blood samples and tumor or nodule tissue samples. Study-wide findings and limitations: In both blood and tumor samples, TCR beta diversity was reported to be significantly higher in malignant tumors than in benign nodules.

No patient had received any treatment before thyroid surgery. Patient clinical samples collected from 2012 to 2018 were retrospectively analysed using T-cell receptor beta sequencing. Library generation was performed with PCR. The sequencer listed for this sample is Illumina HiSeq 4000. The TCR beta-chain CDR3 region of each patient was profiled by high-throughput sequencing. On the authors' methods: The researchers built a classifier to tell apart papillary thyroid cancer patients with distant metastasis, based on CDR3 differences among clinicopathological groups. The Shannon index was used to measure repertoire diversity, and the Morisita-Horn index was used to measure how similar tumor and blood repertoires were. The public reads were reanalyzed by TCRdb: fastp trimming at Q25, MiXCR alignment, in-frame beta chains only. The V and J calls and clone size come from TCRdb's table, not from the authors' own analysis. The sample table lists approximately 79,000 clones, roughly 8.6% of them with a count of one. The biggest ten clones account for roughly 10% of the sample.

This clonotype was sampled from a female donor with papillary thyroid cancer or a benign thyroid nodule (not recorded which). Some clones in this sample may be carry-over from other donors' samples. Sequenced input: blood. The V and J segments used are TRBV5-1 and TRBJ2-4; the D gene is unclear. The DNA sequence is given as TGCGCCAGCAGCTTTGATTTAGCCAAAAACATTCAGTACTTC. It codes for CASSFDLAKNIQYF. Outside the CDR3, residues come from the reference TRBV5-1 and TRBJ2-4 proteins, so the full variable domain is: KAGVTQTPRYLIKTRGQQVTLSCSPISGHRSVSWYQQTPGQGLQFLFEYFSETQRNKGNFPGRFSGRQFSNSRSEMNVSTLELGDSALYLCASSFDLAKNIQYFGAGTRLSVL.